The 7 T cell receptor beta chains reported below all come from one sample, sequenced in a study of blood T cell repertoires in COVID-19. Repertoires were generated with immunoSEQ multiplex PCR, while TCRdb's copy carries only in-frame clones and drops some. Among over 150,000 clones listed, roughly 80% were seen once. Material: peripheral blood. Receptor source: an older man with active or convalescent COVID-19.

This chain connects TRBV6-5 to TRBJ2-7; 13 bases map to TRBD2. This CDR3 has 14 residues. Germline CDR1 is MNHEY and CDR2 is SVGAGI. The junction had 7 bases not matched to a gene; V was cut back by 10 bases and J by 4 bases. CDR3 bases: TGTGCCATTCAAAGGACTAGCGGGAGTTACGAGCAGTACTTC. The encoded protein is CAIQRTSGSYEQYF.

The chain joins TRBV7-9 to TRBJ2-3; TRBD2 agrees at 9 bases. The CDR3 consists of 14 residues. V shed 8 bases and J 3 bases; nucleotides not matched to a gene: 6. In germline, CDR1 is SEHNR, CDR2 FQNEAQ (reference sequence). This chain's CDR3 is CASGLAGLTDTQYF. The CDR3, as DNA: TGTGCCAGCGGCCTAGCGGGGCTAACAGATACGCAGTATTTT.

The rearrangement uses TRBV4-3 and TRBJ2-7; 14 nucleotides align to TRBD2. J gave up 4 bases and V 4 bases, and 3 bases lay outside the gene matches. The CDR3 sequence is 15 residues long. Germline CDR1 LGHNA, CDR2 YSLEER. The CDR3 nucleotides are TGCGCCAGCAGCCGAGGGACTAGCGGGAGTTACGAGCAGTACTTC. This gives the protein CASSRGTSGSYEQYF.

The chain combines TRBV24-1 with TRBJ2-1; 7 bases are a match to TRBD2. This CDR3 has 16 residues. The J segment lost 2 bases and the V segment lost 4 bases, leaving 7 bases of the junction unmatched. The germline V gene has CDR1 KGHDR and CDR2 SFDVKD. The CDR3 bases are TGTGCCACCAGTGACGCTCTAGCGGAGACCTACAATGAGCAGTTCTTC. It is translated as CATSDALAETYNEQFF.

The chain links TRBV3-1 (or the pseudogene TRBV3-2) to TRBJ2-4, with no clear D. The germline V gene encodes CDR1 LGHDT and CDR2 YNNKEL (reference sequence). This CDR3 region has 14 residues. Trimming cost V 0 bases and J 4 bases, with 7 bases left between them. The DNA for the CDR3 is TGTGCCAGCAGCCAAGATGTCAGTAAAAACATTCAGTACTTC. This translates into CASSQDVSKNIQYF.

The CDR3 loop reads CASAGQENTEAFF. In DNA, the CDR3 is TGTGCCAGCGCTGGACAGGAGAACACTGAAGCTTTCTTT. The V and J genes are TRBV18 and TRBJ1-1; 7 bases agree with TRBD1. V lost 8 bases, J lost 1 base, and 4 bases stayed unmatched. The CDR3 is made up of 13 amino acids. Germline-derived CDR1 and CDR2 are KGHSH and LQKENI.

This chain joins TRBV4-1 and TRBJ2-7; 10 bases line up with TRBD2. Per germline, CDR1 MGHRA and CDR2 YSYEKL. The ends lost 3 bases at V and 2 bases at J; junction bases unmatched: 4. The CDR3 loop spans 15 amino acids. CDR3 region: CASSHGTSAAYEQYF. As DNA, the CDR3 is TGCGCCAGCAGCCATGGGACTAGCGCCGCCTACGAGCAGTACTTC.